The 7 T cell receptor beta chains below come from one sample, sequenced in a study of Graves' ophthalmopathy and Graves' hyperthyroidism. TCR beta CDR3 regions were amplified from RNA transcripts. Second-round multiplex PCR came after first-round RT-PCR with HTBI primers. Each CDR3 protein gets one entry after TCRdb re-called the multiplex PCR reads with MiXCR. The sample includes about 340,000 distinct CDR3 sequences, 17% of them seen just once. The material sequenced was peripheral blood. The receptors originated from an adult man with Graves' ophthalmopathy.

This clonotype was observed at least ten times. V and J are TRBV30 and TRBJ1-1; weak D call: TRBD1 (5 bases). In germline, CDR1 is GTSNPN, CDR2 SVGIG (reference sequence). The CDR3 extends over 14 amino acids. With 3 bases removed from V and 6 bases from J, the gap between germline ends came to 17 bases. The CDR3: CAWSPGGGLAEAFF. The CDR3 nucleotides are TGTGCCTGGAGCCCCGGGGGGGGTCTAGCTGAAGCTTTCTTT.

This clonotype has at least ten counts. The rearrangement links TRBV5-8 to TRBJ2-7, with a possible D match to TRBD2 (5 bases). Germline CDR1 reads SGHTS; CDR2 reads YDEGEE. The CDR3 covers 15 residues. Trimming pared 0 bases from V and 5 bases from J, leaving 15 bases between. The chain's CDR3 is CASSLGLLSEDEQYF. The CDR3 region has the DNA TGTGCCAGCAGCTTGGGATTATTGTCGGAGGACGAGCAGTACTTC.

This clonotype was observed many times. CDR3: CASSPRNGETQYF. For the CDR3, the DNA is TGTGCCAGCAGTCCCAGGAATGGGGAGACCCAGTACTTC. The rearrangement links TRBV12-3 or TRBV12-4 to TRBJ2-5; D unresolved. The CDR3 runs 13 residues. Trimming left V 5 bases short and J 5 bases short, with 12 bases between.

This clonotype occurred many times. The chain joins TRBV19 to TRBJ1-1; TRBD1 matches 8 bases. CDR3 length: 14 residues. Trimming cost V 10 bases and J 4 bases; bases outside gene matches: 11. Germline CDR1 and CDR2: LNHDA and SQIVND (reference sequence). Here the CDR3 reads CATVKTGGTTEAFF. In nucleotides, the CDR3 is TGTGCCACTGTGAAAACAGGGGGGACCACTGAAGCTTTCTTT.

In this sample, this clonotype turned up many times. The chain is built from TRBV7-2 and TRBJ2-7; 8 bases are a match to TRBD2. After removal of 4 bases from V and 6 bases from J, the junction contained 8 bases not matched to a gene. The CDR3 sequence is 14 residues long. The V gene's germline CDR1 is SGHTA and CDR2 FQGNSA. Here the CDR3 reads CASSSPGGLVEQYF. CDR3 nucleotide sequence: TGTGCCAGCAGCTCCCCGGGGGGGCTTGTCGAGCAGTACTTC.

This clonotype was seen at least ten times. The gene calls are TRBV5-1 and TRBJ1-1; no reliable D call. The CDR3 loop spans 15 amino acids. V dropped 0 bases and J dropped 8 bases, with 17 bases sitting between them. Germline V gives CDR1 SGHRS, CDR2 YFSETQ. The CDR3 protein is CASSLVPGRAHEAFF. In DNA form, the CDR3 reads TGCGCCAGCAGCTTGGTTCCGGGAAGGGCCCACGAAGCTTTCTTT.

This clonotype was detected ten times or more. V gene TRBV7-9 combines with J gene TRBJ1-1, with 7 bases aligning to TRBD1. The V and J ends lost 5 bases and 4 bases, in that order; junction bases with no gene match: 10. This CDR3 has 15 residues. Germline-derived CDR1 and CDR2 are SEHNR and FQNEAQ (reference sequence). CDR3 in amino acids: CASSAGTELSTEAFF. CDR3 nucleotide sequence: TGTGCCAGCAGCGCCGGGACAGAGCTTAGCACTGAAGCTTTCTTT.